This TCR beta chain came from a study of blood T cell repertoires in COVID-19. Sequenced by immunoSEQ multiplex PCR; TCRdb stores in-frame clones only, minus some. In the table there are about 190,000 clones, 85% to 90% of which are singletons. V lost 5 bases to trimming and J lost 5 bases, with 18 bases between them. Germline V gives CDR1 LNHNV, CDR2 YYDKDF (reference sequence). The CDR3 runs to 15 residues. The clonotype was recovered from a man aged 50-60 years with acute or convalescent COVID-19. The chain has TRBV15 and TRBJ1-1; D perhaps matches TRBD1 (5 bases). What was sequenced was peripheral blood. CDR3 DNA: TGTGCCACCAGCGCCTCGACGACAGTTAGGACTGAAGCTTTCTTT. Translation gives CATSASTTVRTEAFF.